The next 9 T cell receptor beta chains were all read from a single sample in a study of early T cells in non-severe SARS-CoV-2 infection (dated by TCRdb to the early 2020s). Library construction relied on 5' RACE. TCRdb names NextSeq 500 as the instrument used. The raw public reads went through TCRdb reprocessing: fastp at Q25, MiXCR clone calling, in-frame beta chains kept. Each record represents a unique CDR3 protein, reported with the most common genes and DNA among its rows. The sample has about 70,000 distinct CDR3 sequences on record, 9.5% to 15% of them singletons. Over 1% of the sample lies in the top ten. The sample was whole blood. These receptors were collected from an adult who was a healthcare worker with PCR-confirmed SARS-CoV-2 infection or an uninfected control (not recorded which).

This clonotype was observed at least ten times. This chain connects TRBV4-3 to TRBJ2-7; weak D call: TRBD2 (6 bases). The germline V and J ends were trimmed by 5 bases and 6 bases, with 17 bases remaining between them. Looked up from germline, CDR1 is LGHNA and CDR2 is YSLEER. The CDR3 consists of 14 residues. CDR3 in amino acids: CASSTSGTSLEQYF. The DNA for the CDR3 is TGCGCCAGCAGCACTTCCGGGACTTCCCTCGAGCAGTACTTC.

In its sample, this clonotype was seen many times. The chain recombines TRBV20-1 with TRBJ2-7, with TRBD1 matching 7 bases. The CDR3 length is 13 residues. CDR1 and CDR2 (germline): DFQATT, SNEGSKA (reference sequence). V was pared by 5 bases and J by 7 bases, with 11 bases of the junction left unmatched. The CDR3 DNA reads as TGCAGTGCTTATAGTGCAGGGGGTGGGGAGCAGTACTTC. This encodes CSAYSAGGGEQYF.

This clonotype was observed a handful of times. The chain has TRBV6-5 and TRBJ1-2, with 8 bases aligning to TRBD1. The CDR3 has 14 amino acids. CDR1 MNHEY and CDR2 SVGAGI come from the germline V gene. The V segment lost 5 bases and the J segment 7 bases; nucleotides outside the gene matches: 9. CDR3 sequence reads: CASSNRGAEVGYTF. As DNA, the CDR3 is TGTGCCAGCAGTAACAGGGGGGCCGAGGTTGGCTACACCTTC.

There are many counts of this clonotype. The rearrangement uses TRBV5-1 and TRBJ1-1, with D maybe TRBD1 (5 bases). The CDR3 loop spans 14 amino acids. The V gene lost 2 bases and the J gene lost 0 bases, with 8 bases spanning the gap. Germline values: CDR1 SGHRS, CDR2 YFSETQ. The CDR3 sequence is CASSLQAVNTEAFF. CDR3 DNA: TGCGCCAGCAGCTTACAGGCAGTGAACACTGAAGCTTTCTTT.

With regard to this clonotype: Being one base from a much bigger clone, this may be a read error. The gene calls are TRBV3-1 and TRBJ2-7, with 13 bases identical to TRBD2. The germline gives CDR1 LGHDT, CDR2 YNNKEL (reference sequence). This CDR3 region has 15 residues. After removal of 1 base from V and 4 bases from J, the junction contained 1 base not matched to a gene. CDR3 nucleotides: TGTGCCAGCAGCCAAGTGACTAGCGGGGGGTACGAGCAGTACTTC. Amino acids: CASSQVTSGGYEQYF.

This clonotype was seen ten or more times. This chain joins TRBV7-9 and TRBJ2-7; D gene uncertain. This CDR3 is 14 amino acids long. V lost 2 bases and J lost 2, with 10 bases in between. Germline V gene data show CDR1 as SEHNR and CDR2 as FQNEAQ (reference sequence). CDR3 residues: CASSLKGWPYEQYF. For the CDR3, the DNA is TGTGCCAGCAGCTTAAAAGGCTGGCCCTACGAGCAGTACTTC. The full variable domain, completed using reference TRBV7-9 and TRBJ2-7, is DTGVSQNPRHKITKRGQNVTFRCDPISEHNRLYWYRQTLGQGPEFLTYFQNEAQLEKSRLLSDRFSAERPKGSFSTLEIQRTEQGDSAMYLCASSLKGWPYEQYFGPGTRLTVT.

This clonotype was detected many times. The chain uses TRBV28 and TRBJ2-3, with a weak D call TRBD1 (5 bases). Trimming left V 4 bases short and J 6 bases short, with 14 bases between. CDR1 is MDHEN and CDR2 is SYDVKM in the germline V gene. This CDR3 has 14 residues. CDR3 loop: CASSWATKGDTQYF. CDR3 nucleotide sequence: TGTGCCAGCAGTTGGGCTACCAAGGGGGATACGCAGTATTTT.

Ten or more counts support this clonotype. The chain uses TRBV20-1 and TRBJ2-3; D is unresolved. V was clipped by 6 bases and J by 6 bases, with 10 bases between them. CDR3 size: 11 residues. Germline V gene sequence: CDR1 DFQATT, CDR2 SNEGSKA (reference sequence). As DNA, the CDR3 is TGCAGTGCCCCCCTCTCGGATACGCAGTATTTT. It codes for CSAPLSDTQYF.

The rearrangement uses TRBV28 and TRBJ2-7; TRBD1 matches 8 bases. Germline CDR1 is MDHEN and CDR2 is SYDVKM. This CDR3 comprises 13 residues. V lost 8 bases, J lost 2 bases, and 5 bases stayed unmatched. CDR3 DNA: TGTGCCAGCTGCAGGGGGCGAGCCTACGAGCAGTACTTC. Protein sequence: CASCRGRAYEQYF.